Listed here are 27 T cell receptor beta chains from one sample, sequenced in a study of T cells in Graves' hyperthyroidism and ophthalmopathy. There were TCR beta CDR3 regions amplified from RNA transcripts. The primer set for the first-round RT-PCR of the TCR CDR3 was HTBI. TCRdb re-derived calls from the multiplex PCR reads in MiXCR, one entry per CDR3 protein. The sample holds 250,000 or so distinct CDR3 sequences; 13% to 15% are singletons and the top ten take around 31%. The sequenced sample was blood. These receptor sequences come from a woman aged 45 to 65 with Graves' hyperthyroidism that later progressed to Graves' ophthalmopathy.

This chain uses TRBV6-1 with TRBJ2-5, with a possible D match to TRBD1 (6 bases). CDR3 length equals 16 residues. V lost 5 bases and J lost 3, with 19 bases in between. Germline CDR1 MNHNS, CDR2 SASEGT. CDR3 loop: CASSRSFYRAKETQYF. The CDR3 nucleotides are TGTGCCAGCAGTCGCTCCTTTTACAGGGCAAAAGAGACCCAGTACTTC.

This clonotype showed up many times. This chain connects TRBV24-1 to TRBJ2-3; TRBD1 aligns across 8 bases. From germline, CDR1 is KGHDR and CDR2 SFDVKD. CDR3 length: 15 amino acids. V lost 4 bases, J lost 4 bases, and 6 bases stayed unmatched. CDR3 protein: CATSDPLTGADTQYF. CDR3 sequence (DNA): TGTGCCACCAGTGACCCCCTGACAGGGGCAGATACGCAGTATTTT.

This clonotype was picked up a small number of times. The chain links TRBV5-1 to TRBJ2-7, with 8 nucleotides matching TRBD2. CDR3 length: 16 amino acids. Germline V CDR1 and CDR2: SGHRS, YFSETQ. Trimming took 3 bases from V and 2 from J; bases not matched to a gene: 10. This CDR3 is CASSSQPAGEAYEQYF. The CDR3 coding sequence is TGCGCCAGCAGCTCCCAACCAGCGGGAGAAGCCTACGAGCAGTACTTC.

This clonotype was seen only a few times. The rearrangement links TRBV18 to TRBJ1-5, with D possibly being TRBD1 (5 bases). CDR1 and CDR2 (germline): KGHSH, LQKENI. Trimming removed 3 bases from V and 5 bases from J, with 14 bases in between. This CDR3 is 15 amino acids long. The CDR3 bases are TGTGCCAGCTCACCGGTGGGGCGAACAGATCAGCCCCAGCATTTT. The encoded protein is CASSPVGRTDQPQHF.

In its sample, this clonotype was seen many times. The chain links TRBV3-1 to TRBJ1-4; D gene unclear. The CDR3 has 13 residues. Trimming left V 4 bases short and J 8 bases short, with 11 bases between. The germline gives CDR1 LGHDT, CDR2 YNNKEL (reference sequence). The CDR3 nucleotides are TGTGCCAGCAGCCTTGGAGGGCAGGAAAAACTGTTTTTT. This codes for CASSLGGQEKLFF.

V gene TRBV7-9 combines with J gene TRBJ2-3, with 11 nucleotides matching TRBD2. Unmatched junction bases numbered 4, after V lost 0 bases and J lost 2 bases. This CDR3 has 17 amino acids. Germline CDR1 SEHNR, CDR2 FQNEAQ (reference sequence). This chain's CDR3 is CASSLASSGRNTDTQYF. The CDR3 DNA reads TGTGCCAGCAGCTTAGCCTCTAGCGGGAGGAACACAGATACGCAGTATTTT.

V usage is TRBV5-1 and J usage is TRBJ2-3, with D perhaps TRBD2 (5 bases). V was clipped by 6 bases and J by 3 bases, with 11 bases between them. This CDR3 spans 13 amino acids. In germline, CDR1 is SGHRS, CDR2 YFSETQ. The CDR3 loop reads CASNREGTDTQYF. Written as DNA, the CDR3 is TGCGCCAGCAACCGGGAAGGGACAGATACGCAGTATTTT.

In this sample, this clonotype turned up many times. The chain is built from TRBV2 and TRBJ2-7; D may be TRBD1 (5 bases). CDR1 SNHLY and CDR2 FYNNEI come from the germline V gene. CDR3 length: 12 amino acids. V lost 8 bases and J lost 5, with 13 bases in between. CDR3 bases: TGTGCCAGCGCGCCAGGGTACCACGAGCAGTACTTC. This codes for CASAPGYHEQYF.

In its sample, this clonotype was seen many times. The chain is built from TRBV18 and TRBJ1-4; D is perhaps TRBD1 (6 bases). The CDR3 has 15 amino acids. CDR1 KGHSH and CDR2 LQKENI come from the germline V gene. The V gene lost 0 bases and the J gene lost 6 bases, with 11 bases spanning the gap. This CDR3 is CASSPPGTRDEKLFF. The CDR3 DNA follows: TGTGCCAGCTCACCACCCGGGACACGGGATGAAAAACTGTTTTTT.

This clonotype has at least ten counts. CDR3 sequence: CAISEYGVYEQYF. In nucleotides, the CDR3 is TGTGCCATCAGTGAGTACGGGGTCTACGAGCAGTACTTC. The gene calls are TRBV10-3 and TRBJ2-7; D may be TRBD2 (5 bases). Deletions cut 1 base from V and 3 bases from J, with 7 bases between. Germline-derived CDR1 and CDR2 are ENHRY and SYGVKD. The CDR3 sequence is 13 residues long.

This clonotype was seen repeatedly, ten times or more. The chain employs TRBV6-1 and TRBJ2-5; no reliable D call. Per the germline V gene, CDR1 is MNHNS and CDR2 is SASEGT. This CDR3 has 16 residues. Trimming took 2 bases from V and 5 from J, leaving 18 bases between them. The CDR3 nucleotides are TGTGCCAGCAGTGAACCTCGCCCATCTCGTGGGGAGACCCAGTACTTC. It is translated as CASSEPRPSRGETQYF.

The chain combines TRBV20-1 with TRBJ2-1; 11 bases are a match to TRBD2. The ends lost 1 base at V and 7 bases at J; junction bases unmatched: 9. This CDR3 is 16 amino acids long. CDR1 DFQATT and CDR2 SNEGSKA come from the germline V gene (reference sequence). This CDR3 is CSARVLTSGSENEQFF. CDR3 DNA sequence: TGCAGTGCTAGAGTTTTAACTAGCGGGAGTGAAAATGAGCAGTTCTTC.

This clonotype was recorded at least ten times. The chain couples TRBV27 to TRBJ2-3; D is uncertain. The CDR3 is 16 residues long. CDR1 is MNHEY and CDR2 is SMNVEV in the germline V gene (reference sequence). Trimming cost V 4 bases and J 1 base, with 15 bases left between them. CDR3 in amino acids: CASSSSSTSGTDTQYF. The CDR3 coding sequence is TGTGCCAGCAGTTCCTCCAGCACGTCCGGCACAGATACGCAGTATTTT.

This clonotype was seen at least ten times. This chain joins TRBV11-2 and TRBJ2-7, with 10 bases aligning to TRBD1. CDR3 size: 15 residues. Trimming cost V 3 bases and J 2 bases; bases outside gene matches: 4. Germline loops: CDR1 SGHAT, CDR2 FQNNGV. This CDR3 reads CASSLGTGVAYEQYF. The CDR3 DNA sequence: TGTGCCAGCAGCTTGGGGACAGGGGTGGCCTACGAGCAGTACTTC.

V and J are TRBV9 and TRBJ2-5; TRBD2 might be the D (6 bases). The CDR3 extends over 15 amino acids. V dropped 3 bases and J dropped 0 bases, with 12 bases sitting between them. Germline V lookup: CDR1 SGDLS, CDR2 YYNGEE. The DNA of the CDR3 is TGTGCCAGCAGCGGCTCCCGGGACTACCAAGAGACCCAGTACTTC. Translated, it gives CASSGSRDYQETQYF.

This clonotype was counted many times. This rearrangement joins TRBV6-1 to TRBJ1-1; D remains unclear. Per the germline V gene, CDR1 is MNHNS and CDR2 is SASEGT. The CDR3 runs to 13 residues. Trimming shortened V by 5 bases and J by 3 bases, and 10 bases separated the two germline ends. CDR3 bases: TGTGCCAGCAGTAGGATTGCTGACACTGAAGCTTTCTTT. This sequence encodes CASSRIADTEAFF.

Ten or more counts support this clonotype. V gene TRBV6-1 combines with J gene TRBJ1-2; D ambiguous. The CDR3 extends over 13 amino acids. The germline V gene has CDR1 MNHNS and CDR2 SASEGT. Trimming left V 3 bases short and J 2 bases short, with 7 bases between. CDR3: CASSDNMNYGYTF. For the CDR3, the DNA is TGTGCCAGCAGTGATAACATGAACTATGGCTACACCTTC.

This clonotype was seen repeatedly, ten times or more. The V gene is TRBV12-3 or TRBV12-4, the J gene TRBJ2-1, with D perhaps matching TRBD1 (6 bases). This CDR3 has 14 amino acids. The V and J ends lost 6 bases and 8 bases respectively, with 17 bases between them. In DNA form, the CDR3 reads TGTGCCAGCAGCCTCCGAGGGGGTATGGATGAGCAGTTCTTC. Encoded protein: CASSLRGGMDEQFF.

The gene calls are TRBV11-2 and TRBJ1-3; possibly TRBD1 for D (6 bases). Germline values: CDR1 SGHAT, CDR2 FQNNGV. Trimming removed 2 bases from V and 1 base from J, with 15 bases in between. This CDR3 has 17 residues. The CDR3 DNA follows: TGTGCCAGCAGCTTAACGAGGACAGAGACTTCTGGAAACACCATATATTTT. Translating it yields CASSLTRTETSGNTIYF.

This clonotype came up many times. The chain uses TRBV5-1 and TRBJ2-7, with D perhaps TRBD2 (5 bases). From germline, CDR1 is SGHRS and CDR2 YFSETQ. The CDR3 is 14 residues long. V was pared by 3 bases and J by 2 bases, with 12 bases between. CDR3 sequence: CASSSSGGTYEQYF. CDR3 coding DNA: TGCGCCAGCAGCTCGAGCGGAGGAACCTACGAGCAGTACTTC.

CDR3 bases: TGTGCCAGCAGCTTGGAGGGACACCGCAATCAGCCCCAGCATTTT. It yields the protein CASSLEGHRNQPQHF. V and J are TRBV5-5 and TRBJ1-5; the D gene is possibly TRBD1 (6 bases). Germline CDR1 reads SGHKS; CDR2 reads YYEKEE (reference sequence). V lost 0 bases and J 2 bases, leaving 9 bases between the germline ends. This CDR3 spans 15 amino acids.

This clonotype has at least ten counts. The rearrangement joins TRBV7-9 to TRBJ2-7; D ambiguous. The V and J ends lost 7 bases and 7 bases respectively, with 11 bases between them. Germline CDR1 is SEHNR and CDR2 is FQNEAQ (reference sequence). The CDR3 has 11 residues. The CDR3 DNA sequence: TGTGCCAGCAAGCTTATTGGTGAGCAGTACTTC. It translates to CASKLIGEQYF. Together with reference TRBV7-9 and TRBJ2-7, the CDR3 gives the full variable domain: DTGVSQNPRHKITKRGQNVTFRCDPISEHNRLYWYRQTLGQGPEFLTYFQNEAQLEKSRLLSDRFSAERPKGSFSTLEIQRTEQGDSAMYLCASKLIGEQYFGPGTRLTVT.

Concerning this clonotype itself: This may stem from a read error, because a much larger clone lies one nucleotide away. V usage is TRBV28 and J usage is TRBJ1-2; D not certain. The CDR3 sequence is 12 residues long. Looked up from germline, CDR1 is MDHEN and CDR2 is SYDVKM. The CDR3 here is CAGSWPDYGYTF. The CDR3 DNA sequence: TGTGCCGGCAGTTGGCCTGACTATGGCTACACCTTC.

Turning to this clonotype: A much larger clonotype is one base distant, so this may be a read error. The chain employs TRBV19 and TRBJ2-7, with unresolved D. The CDR3 length is 15 residues. Germline CDR1 LNHDA, CDR2 SQIVND (reference sequence). V was clipped by 3 bases and J by 7 bases, with 19 bases between them. As DNA, the CDR3 is TGTGCCAGTAGTATCGTCGGCTATGGATCTAGGGAGCAGTACTTC. Protein product: CASSIVGYGSREQYF.

This clonotype was observed at least ten times. The V and J genes are TRBV9 and TRBJ1-2; TRBD1 is a possible D gene (6 bases). Germline CDR1 and CDR2: SGDLS and YYNGEE. The germline V and J ends were trimmed by 3 bases and 2 bases, with 8 bases remaining between them. This CDR3 spans 13 amino acids. CDR3: CASSARGNYGYTF. Written as DNA, the CDR3 is TGTGCCAGCAGCGCCAGGGGAAACTATGGCTACACCTTC. The whole variable domain, remainder taken from reference TRBV9 and TRBJ1-2, is DSGVTQTPKHLITATGQRVTLRCSPRSGDLSVYWYQQSLDQGLQFLIQYYNGEERAKGNILERFSAQQFPDLHSELNLSSLELGDSALYFCASSARGNYGYTFGSGTRLTVV.

This chain connects TRBV18 to TRBJ2-2; TRBD1 aligns across 7 bases. The CDR3 spans 16 residues. CDR1 is KGHSH, CDR2 LQKENI, per germline. J lost 5 bases, V lost 6 bases, and 12 bases had no gene match. CDR3 loop: CASSPRQGSSTGELFF. DNA for the CDR3: TGTGCCAGCTCTCCCAGACAGGGATCGAGTACCGGGGAGCTGTTTTTT.

Ten or more counts support this clonotype. V gene TRBV11-1 combines with J gene TRBJ1-1, with 9 bases identical to TRBD1. V shed 6 bases and J 4 bases; nucleotides not matched to a gene: 6. The CDR3 contains 14 residues. The germline CDR1 and CDR2 sequences are SGHAT and FQDESV (reference sequence). This chain's CDR3 is CASSPDRGFTEAFF. The DNA of the CDR3 is TGTGCCAGCAGTCCCGACAGGGGGTTCACTGAAGCTTTCTTT.